A single sample is the source of the 10 T cell receptor beta chains below, sequenced in a study of regulatory T cells in long-lasting Graves disease. According to the study, TCR beta libraries were built with iRepertoire HTBI primers and CDR3-region Arm-PCR. Using its own MiXCR run on the multiplex PCR reads, TCRdb lists one record per CDR3 protein. The sample includes roughly 610,000 distinct CDR3 sequences, less than 20% of them seen just once. The time point here: newly diagnosed GD, antithyroid drugs for less than 3 months. There was RNA extracted from PBMCs, and the TCR library was made from it. The data also belong to a second study, concerning T cells in Graves' hyperthyroidism and ophthalmopathy.

This material consisted of peripheral blood mononuclear cells (PBMCs), taken at new diagnosis, from a patient treated with antithyroid drugs. The receptors shown here come from a woman in her thirties with Graves disease.

V usage is TRBV6-1 and J usage is TRBJ1-5; no clear D gene. V was clipped by 5 bases and J by 7 bases, with 15 bases between them. Germline V lookup: CDR1 MNHNS, CDR2 SASEGT. This CDR3 has 14 amino acids. Here the CDR3 reads CASSQVEGGQPQHF. In nucleotides, the CDR3 is TGTGCCAGCAGTCAAGTGGAGGGCGGGCAGCCCCAGCATTTT.

This clonotype was counted ten times or more. The CDR3 loop reads CASSHESRDYAKDTQYF. The CDR3 bases are TGTGCCAGCAGCCATGAGAGCCGGGACTACGCCAAAGATACGCAGTATTTT. J is TRBJ2-3 and V is TRBV7-9, with TRBD2 identical over 7 bases. In germline, CDR1 is SEHNR, CDR2 FQNEAQ (reference sequence). Losses at the gene ends were 5 bases for V and 5 bases for J; bases not matched to a gene: 16. The CDR3 runs to 17 residues.

This clonotype has at least ten counts. Its ends do not fully match the called genes, so a read error is possible. The J gene is TRBJ1-1, the V gene TRBV7-7, with D hard to call. Germline lookup yields CDR1 SSHAT and CDR2 FNYEAQ (reference sequence). The CDR3 has 16 residues. DNA of the CDR3: TGTGCTAGCAGCCCAAGTCTCGGGGAGGGCAGCACTGAAGCTTTCTTT. Translated, it gives CASSPSLGEGSTEAFF.

The CDR3 protein is CASRQPTLGEQYF. CDR3 bases: TGTGCCAGCAGACAGCCCACCCTCGGCGAGCAGTACTTC. The V call is TRBV28, the J call TRBJ2-7; D call uncertain. The germline CDR1 and CDR2 sequences are MDHEN and SYDVKM. V lost 6 bases and J 6 bases, leaving 15 bases between the germline ends. The CDR3 length is 13 residues.

This clonotype was counted many times. The V call is TRBV2, the J call TRBJ1-1; D remains unclear. CDR1 is SNHLY, CDR2 FYNNEI, per germline. The ends were cut back, 5 bases at V and 1 base at J, with 8 bases in the middle. There are 13 residues in the CDR3. The CDR3 sequence: CASSRVQNTEAFF. CDR3 in DNA: TGTGCCAGCAGTAGAGTCCAGAACACTGAAGCTTTCTTT.

There are a few counts of this clonotype. V is TRBV9 and J is TRBJ2-5, with D possibly matching TRBD2 (5 bases). V was trimmed by 0 bases and J by 2 bases, leaving 8 bases between them. CDR3 length: 14 amino acids. CDR1 and CDR2 from the germline V gene are SGDLS and YYNGEE. The CDR3 DNA follows: TGTGCCAGCAGCGTAGGAGGGCTGCAAGAGACCCAGTACTTC. Residues: CASSVGGLQETQYF. The whole variable domain, remainder taken from reference TRBV9 and TRBJ2-5, is DSGVTQTPKHLITATGQRVTLRCSPRSGDLSVYWYQQSLDQGLQFLIQYYNGEERAKGNILERFSAQQFPDLHSELNLSSLELGDSALYFCASSVGGLQETQYFGPGTRLLVL.

The sample holds many counts of this clonotype. The chain carries TRBV2 and TRBJ1-2; D is uncertain. The CDR3 contains 13 residues. Germline V gives CDR1 SNHLY, CDR2 FYNNEI. Trimming took 1 base from V and 4 from J, leaving 7 bases between them. CDR3 protein: CASSEDGSYGYTF. The CDR3 DNA follows: TGTGCCAGCAGTGAAGATGGCAGCTATGGCTACACCTTC.

The chain has TRBV10-3 and TRBJ2-1; 7 bases line up with TRBD2. The CDR3 consists of 15 residues. CDR1 is ENHRY and CDR2 is SYGVKD in the germline V gene. Losses at the gene ends were 2 bases for V and 0 bases for J; bases not matched to a gene: 1. The CDR3 reads CAISEGGGSYNEQFF. The DNA of the CDR3 is TGTGCCATCAGTGAGGGCGGGGGCTCCTACAATGAGCAGTTCTTC.

This clonotype was observed at least ten times. CDR3 in DNA: TGTGCCAGCAGCTTAGGCTCAGCCATCTATGGCTACACCTTC. It is translated as CASSLGSAIYGYTF. This chain connects TRBV7-3 to TRBJ1-2; D gene ambiguous. CDR1 SGHTA and CDR2 FQGTGA come from the germline V gene. V lost 2 bases and J lost 4, with 11 bases in between. The CDR3 has 14 residues.

This clonotype turned up a few times. The chain combines TRBV5-1 with TRBJ2-7; D uncertain. CDR3 length: 16 residues. The V end was cut by 4 bases, the J end by 3 bases, with 20 bases between. Germline values: CDR1 SGHRS, CDR2 YFSETQ. CDR3 DNA: TGCGCCAGCAGCCCTGACCCGACTGGGGAATACTACGAGCAGTACTTC. It codes for CASSPDPTGEYYEQYF.